This record looks at one TCR beta chain sequence and its context. Per the germline V gene, CDR1 is KGHSH and CDR2 is LQKENI. This CDR3 is built from 14 residues. Trimming took 5 bases from V and 8 from J; bases not matched to a gene: 7. Per the original data handling: Estimation of nucleated cell counts relied on the amplification of reference gene primers. Profiling relied on immunoSEQ multiplex PCR, and the TCRdb table lists in-frame clones only, not all of them. Clonal size and the V and J genes are those of that table, whereas D and trimming came from the DNA. The sample holds about 140,000 clones, around 79% seen once. The data belong to a study of blood T cell repertoires in COVID-19. For the study at large: Sites across the United States, Italy and Spain contributed samples from acute and convalescent COVID-19. T cells, B-cell-depleted T cells, or PBMCs provided the cDNA or gDNA that served as material.

The receptor was isolated from a man aged 60-69 years with acute or convalescent COVID-19. The sequencing sample was made of peripheral blood. The genes are TRBV18 and TRBJ1-4; the match to TRBD1 covers 8 bases. The CDR3: CASSSGQGVEKLFF. The CDR3 DNA follows: TGTGCCAGCTCAAGCGGACAGGGCGTAGAAAAACTGTTTTTT.